The T cell receptor beta chain described here comes from a study of cytomegalovirus exposure and HLA in healthy donors. General study results and limits: Highly shared sequence variants in one cluster were likely a sequencing artifact. With later analysis, a missense DCLRE1C variant became linked to TCR beta V- and J-gene trimming.

PCR amplification relied on 60 Vbeta primers (plus 13 Jbeta primers). Libraries were prepared by immunoSEQ multiplex PCR; TCRdb keeps only in-frame clonotypes and omits some of them. The sample shows 150,000 to 200,000 clones, 60% to 80% of them seen only once. Turning to this clone: Its target is unknown.

The clonotype originates from a man aged 45 to 65 in good health and CMV-seropositive. The sequenced sample was PBMCs.

DNA of the CDR3: TGCGCCAGCAGCCACTCCGCTGAGAATCAAGACTACCACTACGAGCAGTACTTC. Its translation is CASSHSAENQDYHYEQYF. V gene TRBV4-3 combines with J gene TRBJ2-7; tentatively, D is TRBD2 (5 bases). CDR3 length equals 18 residues. V was trimmed by 3 bases and J by 3 bases, leaving 24 bases between them. The germline gives CDR1 LGHNA, CDR2 YSLEER.